Listed below are T cell receptor beta chains from one sample, sequenced in a study of blood T cell repertoires in COVID-19. Sequencing was performed with immunoSEQ multiplex PCR; in TCRdb, only in-frame clones are kept and a portion is missing. Here the sample spans fewer than 100,000 clones, about 93% being singletons. Sequenced input: peripheral blood. Receptor source: an elderly woman with acute or convalescent COVID-19. Both conserved end residues are part of each CDR3. The order of the fields is D gene, V gene, clone size, J gene, CDR3 DNA, CDR3 protein. A D gene is named only where the DNA matches it firmly. Some rows have no size entry. The others give once, few or many, or a class for an expanded clone.

-	TRBV27	-	TRBJ2-5	TGTGCCAGCAGACTACAAGAGACCCAGTACTTC	CASRLQETQYF
TRBD2	TRBV29-1	-	TRBJ2-1	TGCAGCGTTGAAGATGTTGTAGCGGGGTTATACAATGAGCAGTTCTTC	CSVEDVVAGLYNEQFF
-	TRBV9	-	TRBJ1-6	TGTGCCAGCAGCGCGACAGGCTATAATTCACCCCTCCACTTT	CASSATGYNSPLHF
-	TRBV25-1	-	TRBJ2-4	TGTGCCAGCAGTGAATATGGAACAGGGACGGCCAAAAACATTCAGTACTTC	CASSEYGTGTAKNIQYF
-	TRBV19	-	TRBJ2-2	TGTACTAAGAGGAGGGGGCTCGACGGGGAGCTGTTTTTT	CTKRRGLDGELFF
TRBD1	TRBV28	-	TRBJ1-5	TGTGCCAGCGGGGGACAGCAGCCCCAGCATTTT	CASGGQQPQHF
TRBD2	TRBV3-1/TRBV3-2	-	TRBJ2-3	TGTGCCAGCAGCCAAGAATCTAGACTAGCGCACAAAAGCACAGATACGCAGTATTTT	CASSQESRLAHKSTDTQYF
TRBD2	TRBV6-6	-	TRBJ2-3	TGTGCCAGCAGCTCCGGGAGGCGCACAGATACGCAGTATTTT	CASSSGRRTDTQYF
-	TRBV2	-	TRBJ1-2	TGTGCCAGCAGTCCCACAGTAGTGGATGGCTACACCTTC	CASSPTVVDGYTF
-	TRBV5-1	-	TRBJ1-4	TGCGCCAGCAGCTTAGGGAGAGGTGAAAAACTGTTTTTT	CASSLGRGEKLFF
-	TRBV5-1	-	TRBJ2-2	TGCGCCAGCAGCTTGATGGCGGGAGGGGAGCTGTTTTTT	CASSLMAGGELFF
TRBD1	TRBV5-4	-	TRBJ1-2	TGTGCCAGCAGCCTACGACAGGGTGGCTATGGCTACACCTTC	CASSLRQGGYGYTF
-	TRBV19	once	TRBJ2-3	TGTGCCAGTAGTATCGGGCTAGCGAGAACAGATACGCAGTATTTT	CASSIGLARTDTQYF
-	TRBV5-5	few	TRBJ2-7	TGTGCCAGCAGCTTCGAACGGGGTACCTTCGAGCAGTACTTC	CASSFERGTFEQYF
-	TRBV18	-	TRBJ2-7	TGTGCCAGCTCACCACTTCTTGGACAGACTACCTACGAGCAGTACTTC	CASSPLLGQTTYEQYF
TRBD1	TRBV28	-	TRBJ1-2	TGTGCCAGCAACCCCCCGGGACAGGGAGGCTATGGCTACACCTTC	CASNPPGQGGYGYTF
TRBD1	TRBV28	once	TRBJ2-2	TGTGCCAACCAGGGGGTCACCGGGGAGCTGTTTTTT	CANQGVTGELFF
-	TRBV6-2/TRBV6-3	-	TRBJ1-6	TGTGCCAGCAGCCCCCGCGGGGTGAGTTCCTATAATTCACCCCTCCACTTT	CASSPRGVSSYNSPLHF
-	TRBV27	-	TRBJ1-2	TGTGCCAGCAGTCCGGAATTGGGGCTCTATGGCTACACCTTC	CASSPELGLYGYTF
-	TRBV25-1	-	TRBJ2-3	TGTGCCAGCAAAAGGGGTGGTACGCAGTATTTT	CASKRGGTQYF
-	TRBV5-1	-	TRBJ2-3	TGCGCCAGCAGCTTGGACAGGGAGACAGATACGCAGTATTTT	CASSLDRETDTQYF
-	TRBV19	-	TRBJ2-5	TGTGCCAGTAGTATAGGGTATCCCCTACAAGAGACCCAGTACTTC	CASSIGYPLQETQYF
TRBD1	TRBV19	-	TRBJ2-2	TGTGCCAGTAGTACCCCGGACAGGGTGGGGACCGGGGAGCTGTTTTTT	CASSTPDRVGTGELFF
-	TRBV3-1/TRBV3-2	-	TRBJ1-1	TGTGCCAGCAGCCAAAGGGGGATGAACACTGAAGCTTTCTTT	CASSQRGMNTEAFF
-	TRBV19	-	TRBJ2-5	TGTGCCAGTAGTATCTCTGGCCTAGCTAGGCAAGAGACCCAGTACTTC	CASSISGLARQETQYF
TRBD2	TRBV6-1	once	TRBJ2-3	TGTGCCAGCAGTGAAGGCTCTAGCGGGAGTTATAGAGATACGCAGTATTTT	CASSEGSSGSYRDTQYF
-	TRBV19	-	TRBJ1-4	TGTGCCAGTAGTATAATAGGGACCGGGGGGGAAAAACTGTTTTTT	CASSIIGTGGEKLFF
TRBD1	TRBV28	-	TRBJ1-6	TGTGCCAGCTCAATGGGGTACAGGGGGCGATCACCCCTCCACTTT	CASSMGYRGRSPLHF
-	TRBV11-1	-	TRBJ1-2	TGTGCCAGCAGCTTAGGAGAGGGAAGGTCTGGCTACACCTTC	CASSLGEGRSGYTF
TRBD1	TRBV19	-	TRBJ1-2	TGTGCCAGTAGGCCCCGGGACAGCTATGGCTACACCTTC	CASRPRDSYGYTF
-	TRBV18	-	TRBJ1-2	TGTGCCAGCTCACCAGGGGGACACCGGGCGCTGGGCTACACCTTC	CASSPGGHRALGYTF
TRBD1	TRBV27	-	TRBJ1-2	TGTGCCAGCAGTTCGCGGGACAGCTTGAACGGGCCCTATGGCTACACCTTC	CASSSRDSLNGPYGYTF
-	TRBV24-1	once	TRBJ2-3	TGTGCCACCAGTGACTCCAGGGAAGGGGGCACAGATACGCAGTATTTT	CATSDSREGGTDTQYF
-	TRBV7-9	-	TRBJ1-3	TGTGCCAGCAGCTCCTCAGGGGCAGGAAACACCATATATTTT	CASSSSGAGNTIYF
-	TRBV6-5	-	TRBJ1-2	TGTGCCAGCAGTTCCGAACCGTTCGGGGGGAACTATGGCTACACCTTC	CASSSEPFGGNYGYTF
TRBD1	TRBV19	few	TRBJ1-1	TGTGCCAGTAGGGAACTGACAGGGGGCGCCACTGAAGCTTTCTTT	CASRELTGGATEAFF
-	TRBV5-1	-	TRBJ2-5	TGCGCCAGCAGGCGACAGACGTCCCAAGAGACCCAGTACTTC	CASRRQTSQETQYF
-	TRBV5-4	-	TRBJ2-2	TGTGCCAGCAGGGGGCGGGAAAACACCGGGGAGCTGTTTTTT	CASRGRENTGELFF
-	TRBV5-4	-	TRBJ1-4	TGTGCCAGCAGCCCCGGGACAAGCGGTGAAAAACTGTTTTTT	CASSPGTSGEKLFF
-	TRBV18	-	TRBJ1-2	TGTGCCAGCTCACCACCCTCAGGGAATGGCTACACCTTC	CASSPPSGNGYTF
-	TRBV6-5	-	TRBJ2-7	TGTGCCAGCACCCTGTTAGTAGACGAGCAGTACTTC	CASTLLVDEQYF
TRBD1	TRBV5-6	-	TRBJ1-5	TGTGCCAGCAGCTTACGACAGGGCGCCAATCAGCCCCAGCATTTT	CASSLRQGANQPQHF